This T cell receptor beta chain was profiled in a study of T cell responses to AZD1222 COVID-19 vaccine. Per the germline V gene, CDR1 is MNHEY and CDR2 is SVGAGI. With 8 bases removed from V and 1 base from J, the gap between germline ends came to 12 bases. There are 15 residues in the CDR3. General study findings and limits: Only a handful of AZD1222 recipients, about six in all, had baseline seropositivity. Spike-spanning, vaccine-associated CD4 TCRs were dominant at 160-218 and 743-854. Close to half of all spike-specific TCRs reportedly target regions of the variants that are unmutated.

Sequenced by immunoSEQ multiplex PCR; TCRdb stores in-frame clones only, minus some. The sample holds 86,000 or so clones; approximately 89% are singletons and the top ten take 2.2%. A note on this clone: Its specificity is not known.

This TCR came from an adult in good health. This material consisted of peripheral blood, taken on day 0 of AZD1222 vaccination. This chain joins TRBV6-5 and TRBJ2-6; perhaps TRBD2 as D (6 bases). The CDR3 protein is CASQDAGSGANVLTF. The CDR3 region has the DNA TGTGCCAGCCAGGATGCGGGGTCTGGGGCCAACGTCCTGACTTTC.